This TCR beta chain was sequenced during a study of T-cell reconstitution after alpha-beta-depleted transplantation in children. General study results and limits: Several patients had high TCRbeta diversity at day 60; it came from surviving recipient T cells and thymic progenitors. In patients about two months after transplant, alpha-beta T cells reportedly arose from several hundred expanded graft clones. T-cell numbers and diversity, one year after transplant, stemmed largely from T cells that were newly produced.

Molecular barcoding with unique molecular identifiers was used for the TCRbeta library. In TCRdb, the PCR reads were re-called with MiXCR into one record per CDR3 protein. The data show 250,000 to 400,000 distinct CDR3 sequences, more than 20% seen once. Trimming cost V 5 bases and J 4 bases, with 24 bases left between them. The CDR3 sequence is 18 residues long. Germline CDR1 reads SGHAT; CDR2 reads FQDESV (reference sequence). Concerning this clonotype itself: Its matching antigen is unknown.

Sequencing was performed on PBMCs, mostly from graft donor cells, taken 180 days after TCRalphabeta/CD19-depleted stem cell transplant. This sequence was found in a male patient between 5 and 17 years old who had a stem cell transplant for acute lymphoblastic leukemia, so the T cells may come from the graft donor. The chain is built from TRBV11-1 and TRBJ2-1, with D perhaps matching TRBD1 (6 bases). The DNA of the CDR3 is TGTGCCAGCAGCAACCTTCGGGCGTCCCTAGGGGGTTACAATGAGCAGTTCTTC. Translating gives CASSNLRASLGGYNEQFF.